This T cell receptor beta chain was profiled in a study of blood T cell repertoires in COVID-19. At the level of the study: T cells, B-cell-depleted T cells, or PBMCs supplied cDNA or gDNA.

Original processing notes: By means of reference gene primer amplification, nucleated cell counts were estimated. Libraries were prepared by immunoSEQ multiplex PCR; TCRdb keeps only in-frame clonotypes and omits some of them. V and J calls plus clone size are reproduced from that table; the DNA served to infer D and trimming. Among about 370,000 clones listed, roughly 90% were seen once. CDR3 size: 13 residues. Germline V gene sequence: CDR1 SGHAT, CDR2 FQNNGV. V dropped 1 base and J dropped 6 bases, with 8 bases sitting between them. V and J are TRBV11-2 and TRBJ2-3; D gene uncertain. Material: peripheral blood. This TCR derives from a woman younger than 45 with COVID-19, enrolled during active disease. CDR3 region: CASSLAGPDTQYF. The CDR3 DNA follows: TGTGCCAGCAGCTTAGCAGGTCCCGATACGCAGTATTTT.